The sequence of this TCR beta chain was determined in a study of glioma-infiltrating T cells. This CDR3 is 13 amino acids long. Looked up from germline, CDR1 is MDHEN and CDR2 is SYDVKM. A note on this clonotype: A much larger clone differs from this one at a single base, so this may be a read error.

The iRepertoire nested amplicon-rescue multiplex PCR amplified TCR alpha and beta CDR3s from RNA. TCRdb reprocessed the multiplex PCR reads via MiXCR and lists one record per CDR3 protein. The sample includes a few hundred thousand distinct CDR3 sequences, roughly two fifths of them seen just once. Material: glioma tissue, nonneoplastic brain tissue, or PBMCs (not recorded which). The gene calls are TRBV28 and TRBJ2-7; 7 positions agree with TRBD2. This clonotype was obtained from a human donor with low-grade glioma or glioblastoma, undergoing nonglioma brain surgery, or in good health (not recorded which). This CDR3 reads CASRRGSSHEQYF. CDR3 DNA: TGTGCCAGCAGGCGGGGGTCCTCCCACGAGCAGTACTTC.